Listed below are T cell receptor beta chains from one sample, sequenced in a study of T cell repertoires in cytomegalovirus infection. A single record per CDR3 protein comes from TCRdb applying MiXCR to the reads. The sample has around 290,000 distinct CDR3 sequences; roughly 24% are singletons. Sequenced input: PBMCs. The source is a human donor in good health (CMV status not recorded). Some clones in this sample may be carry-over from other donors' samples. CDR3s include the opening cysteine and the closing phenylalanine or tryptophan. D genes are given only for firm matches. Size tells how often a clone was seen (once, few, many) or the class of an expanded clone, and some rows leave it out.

DNA: TGTGCCAGCAGAAGGGCCTACTCTGGAAACACCATATATTTT; CDR3: CASRRAYSGNTIYF; J: TRBJ1-3; V: TRBV28; size: NA; D: NA
DNA: TGTGCCAGCAGCCCGCGAAATCCGGGACAGGGGGCTTGGCAGTTCTTC; CDR3: CASSPRNPGQGAWQFF; J: TRBJ2-1; V: TRBV7-8; size: many; D: TRBD1
DNA: TGTGCCAGCAGCTTAGTACAGGGTGTCGGGGAGCTGTTTTTT; CDR3: CASSLVQGVGELFF; J: TRBJ2-2; V: TRBV7-2; size: many; D: NA
DNA: TGTGCCAGCCTAGCGGGGACGAACACCGGGGAGCTGTTTTTT; CDR3: CASLAGTNTGELFF; J: TRBJ2-2; V: TRBV11-2; size: once; D: TRBD2
DNA: TGTGCCAGCAGCTTAGAGGGACTTGGGACCGGGGAGCTGTTTTTT; CDR3: CASSLEGLGTGELFF; J: TRBJ2-2; V: TRBV7-2; size: NA; D: NA
DNA: TGTGCCAGCAGTCCGGCGAAAGGGGCCAACGTCCTGACTTTC; CDR3: CASSPAKGANVLTF; J: TRBJ2-6; V: TRBV28; size: once; D: NA
DNA: TGTGCCAGCAGCCTGACAGGGAGCTTTACTGGCTACACCTTC; CDR3: CASSLTGSFTGYTF; J: TRBJ1-2; V: TRBV5-6; size: few; D: TRBD1
DNA: TGTGCCAGCAGTTTAGCGCAGGGACAGACCTACGAGCAGTACTTC; CDR3: CASSLAQGQTYEQYF; J: TRBJ2-7; V: TRBV12-3/TRBV12-4; size: NA; D: TRBD1
DNA: TGTGCCAGCAGCTTCTATTTTGGAACTGAAGCTTTCTTT; CDR3: CASSFYFGTEAFF; J: TRBJ1-1; V: TRBV7-2; size: many; D: NA
DNA: TGTGCCAGTTGCAGGGAGGCCGAGCAGTACTTC; CDR3: CASCREAEQYF; J: TRBJ2-7; V: TRBV2; size: NA; D: NA
DNA: TGTGCCAGCAGCTTACAATTGGTGGGACAGGGAACCCCTAGCTCCTACAATGAGCAGTTCTTC; CDR3: CASSLQLVGQGTPSSYNEQFF; J: TRBJ2-1; V: TRBV11-2; size: few; D: TRBD1
DNA: TGTGCCAGCAGTGAAGCAAGTAGGAACACTGAAGCTTTCTTT; CDR3: CASSEASRNTEAFF; J: TRBJ1-1; V: TRBV6-1; size: NA; D: NA
DNA: TGTGCCAGCAGTCGACCCCGAGGGGCTAGCACAGATACGCAGTATTTT; CDR3: CASSRPRGASTDTQYF; J: TRBJ2-3; V: TRBV28; size: NA; D: NA
DNA: TGTGCCAGCAGCTTAGTCCGAGGACAGGGGTCTCTCGCCTCTGGAAACACCATATATTTT; CDR3: CASSLVRGQGSLASGNTIYF; J: TRBJ1-3; V: TRBV11-2; size: NA; D: TRBD1
DNA: TGTGCCAGCAGCTTTGGCGGTACAGATACGCAGTATTTT; CDR3: CASSFGGTDTQYF; J: TRBJ2-3; V: TRBV7-2; size: many; D: NA
DNA: TGCGCCAGCAGCTTGGTTGGAGGGGCCGAGCAGTACTTC; CDR3: CASSLVGGAEQYF; J: TRBJ2-7; V: TRBV5-1; size: NA; D: NA
DNA: TGTGCCAGCAGTCCCCGGGAAGAGACCCAGTACTTC; CDR3: CASSPREETQYF; J: TRBJ2-5; V: TRBV12-3/TRBV12-4; size: many; D: NA
DNA: TGCAGCGCTAGGACAGGGGGTCTCAATCAGCCCCAGCATTTT; CDR3: CSARTGGLNQPQHF; J: TRBJ1-5; V: TRBV29-1; size: few; D: TRBD1
DNA: TGTGCCACCAGCAGAGATGGTGAGGGGACCCAGCATTTT; CDR3: CATSRDGEGTQHF; J: TRBJ1-5; V: TRBV15; size: NA; D: NA
DNA: TGTGCCAGCAGCTTAGGTCCGCTTCCCGGGGGAAACACCGGGGAGCTGTTTTTT; CDR3: CASSLGPLPGGNTGELFF; J: TRBJ2-2; V: TRBV11-3; size: few; D: NA
DNA: TGTGCCAGCAGTATGGTCAGGGAGAGCACAGATACGCAGTATTTT; CDR3: CASSMVRESTDTQYF; J: TRBJ2-3; V: TRBV6-1; size: many; D: NA
DNA: TGCGCCAGCAGCCCCGGACTAGCGGGGGGGCCCAGGGAGACCCAGTACTTC; CDR3: CASSPGLAGGPRETQYF; J: TRBJ2-5; V: TRBV4-1; size: few; D: TRBD2
DNA: TGTGCCAGCAGTCTAGGGGGGGGGACTGCCGGGGAGCTGTTTTTT; CDR3: CASSLGGGTAGELFF; J: TRBJ2-2; V: TRBV12-3/TRBV12-4; size: few; D: NA
DNA: TGCAGCGTTGAGCCGGGACCCCACAATGAGCAGTTCTTC; CDR3: CSVEPGPHNEQFF; J: TRBJ2-1; V: TRBV29-1; size: once; D: NA
DNA: TGCAGTGCTAGAGACCCGCCAGCGGGCGAGCAGTACTTC; CDR3: CSARDPPAGEQYF; J: TRBJ2-7; V: TRBV20-1; size: NA; D: NA
DNA: TGTGCCAGCAGCCGAACTAGCGGGATTGCAGATACGCAGTATTTT; CDR3: CASSRTSGIADTQYF; J: TRBJ2-3; V: TRBV7-2; size: many; D: TRBD2
DNA: TGTGCCAGCAGGGGAAGACAGGGCCGAAATGAAAAACTGTTTTTT; CDR3: CASRGRQGRNEKLFF; J: TRBJ1-4; V: TRBV2; size: few; D: TRBD1
DNA: TGTGCCAGCAGTCCCCAAGTGGCGGGATCCTACGAGCAGTACTTC; CDR3: CASSPQVAGSYEQYF; J: TRBJ2-7; V: TRBV27; size: few; D: NA
DNA: TGTGCCAGCAGCTTGTCGGGGCTGGGAAACACCATATATTTT; CDR3: CASSLSGLGNTIYF; J: TRBJ1-3; V: TRBV5-8; size: few; D: NA